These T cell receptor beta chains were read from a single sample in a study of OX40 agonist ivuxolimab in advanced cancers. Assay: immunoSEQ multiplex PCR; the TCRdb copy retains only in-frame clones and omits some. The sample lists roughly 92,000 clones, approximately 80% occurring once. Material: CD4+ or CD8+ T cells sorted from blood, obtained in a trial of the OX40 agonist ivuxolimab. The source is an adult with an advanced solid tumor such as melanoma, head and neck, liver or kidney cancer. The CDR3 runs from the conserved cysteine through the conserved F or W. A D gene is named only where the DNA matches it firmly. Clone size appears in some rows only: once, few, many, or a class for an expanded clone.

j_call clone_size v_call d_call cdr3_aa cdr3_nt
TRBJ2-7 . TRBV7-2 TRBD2 CASSLAGGLPGYEQYF TGTGCCAGCAGCTTAGCGGGGGGACTACCGGGCTACGAGCAGTACTTC
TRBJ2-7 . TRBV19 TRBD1 CASSLTLTGHEQYF TGTGCCAGTAGTCTCACCCTGACAGGGCATGAGCAGTACTTC
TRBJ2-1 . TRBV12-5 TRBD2 CASGLESGRANEQFF TGTGCTAGTGGTTTGGAGAGCGGGAGGGCCAACGAGCAGTTCTTC
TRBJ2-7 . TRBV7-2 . CASSQTRPGASYEQYF TGTGCCAGCAGCCAGACACGACCTGGGGCCAGCTACGAGCAGTACTTC
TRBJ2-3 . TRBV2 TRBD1 CASSRTGVTDTQYF TGTGCCAGCAGTAGGACAGGGGTCACAGATACGCAGTATTTT
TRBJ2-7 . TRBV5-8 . CASSLTWQGEQYF TGTGCCAGCAGCTTGACGTGGCAAGGCGAGCAGTACTTC
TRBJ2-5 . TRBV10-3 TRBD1 CATSGTGTTETQYF TGTGCCACCTCCGGGACAGGCACCACAGAGACCCAGTACTTC
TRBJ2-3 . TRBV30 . CAWSVVGGVGTQYF TGTGCCTGGAGTGTAGTCGGCGGGGTGGGAACGCAGTATTTT
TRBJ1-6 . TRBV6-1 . CASRTTDNSPLHF TGTGCCAGCAGGACAACGGATAATTCACCCCTCCACTTT
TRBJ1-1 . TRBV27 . CASSSPVYTEAFF TGTGCCAGCAGTTCCCCAGTATACACTGAAGCTTTCTTT
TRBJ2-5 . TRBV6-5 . CASSAQETQYF TGTGCCAGCAGTGCCCAAGAGACCCAGTACTTC
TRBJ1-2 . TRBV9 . CASSAQPNYGYTF TGTGCCAGCAGCGCTCAGCCTAACTATGGCTACACCTTC
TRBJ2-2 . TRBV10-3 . CELLHRTGELFF TGTGAGCTTTTACACCGCACCGGGGAGCTGTTTTTT
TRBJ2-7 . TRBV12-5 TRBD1 CASGLVGTGAYEQYF TGTGCTAGTGGTTTGGTAGGAACAGGGGCCTACGAGCAGTACTTC
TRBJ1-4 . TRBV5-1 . CASSLVRGQDELFF TGCGCCAGCAGCTTGGTGCGGGGGCAGGATGAACTGTTTTTT
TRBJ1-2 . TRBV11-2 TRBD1 CASSLAQGAYGYTF TGTGCCAGCAGCTTAGCACAGGGGGCCTATGGCTACACCTTC
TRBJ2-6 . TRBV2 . CASNKVTSGANVLTF TGTGCCAGCAATAAAGTCACCTCTGGGGCCAACGTCCTGACTTTC
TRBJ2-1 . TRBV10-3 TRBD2 CAISDSSRGGLNNEQFF TGTGCCATCAGTGACTCATCCCGGGGGGGACTGAACAATGAGCAGTTCTTC
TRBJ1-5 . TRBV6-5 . CASSYSGEAIVSQHF TGTGCCAGCAGTTACTCCGGGGAGGCCATCGTATCCCAGCATTTT
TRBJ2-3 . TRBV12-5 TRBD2 CASGLVLSGSVGTQYF TGTGCTAGTGGTTTGGTCCTTAGCGGGAGCGTTGGTACGCAGTATTTT
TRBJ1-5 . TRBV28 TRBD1 CASSLGQGLNQPQHF TGTGCCAGCAGTCTCGGACAGGGGCTTAATCAGCCCCAGCATTTT
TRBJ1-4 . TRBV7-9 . CASSFYPTTGEKLFF TGTGCCAGCAGCTTTTACCCCACGACGGGGGAAAAACTGTTTTTT
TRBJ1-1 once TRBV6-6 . CASRPRGFNTEAFF TGTGCCAGCAGACCGAGGGGATTCAACACTGAAGCTTTCTTT
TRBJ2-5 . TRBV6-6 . CASTSGKGETQYF TGTGCCAGCACATCAGGGAAGGGGGAGACCCAGTACTTC
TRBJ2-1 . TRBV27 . CASRPPFGVVSSYNEQFF TGTGCCAGCAGACCTCCCTTCGGAGTGGTGAGCTCCTACAATGAGCAGTTCTTC
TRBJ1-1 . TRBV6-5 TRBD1 CASSYRAGGRDTEAFF TGTGCCAGCAGTTACCGAGCAGGGGGCCGGGACACTGAAGCTTTCTTT
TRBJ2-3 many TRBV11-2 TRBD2 CASSLGGRGRGDTQYF TGTGCCAGCAGCTTAGGGGGGAGGGGCCGAGGAGATACGCAGTATTTT
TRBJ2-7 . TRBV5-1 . CASSLAGGRRSYEQYF TGCGCCAGCAGCTTGGCCGGGGGGCGCCGATCCTACGAGCAGTACTTC
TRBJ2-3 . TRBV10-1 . CASSESGGKTDTQYF TGCGCCAGCAGTGAGTCCGGCGGGAAGACAGATACGCAGTATTTT
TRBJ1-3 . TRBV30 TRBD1 CARRDRGTSGNTIYF TGTGCCCGCCGGGACAGGGGGACCTCTGGAAACACCATATATTTT
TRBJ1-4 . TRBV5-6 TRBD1 CASSLGWDRSDEKLFF TGTGCCAGCAGCTTGGGTTGGGACAGGAGCGATGAAAAACTGTTTTTT
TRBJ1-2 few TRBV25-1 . CASSPRDSGYGYTF TGTGCCAGCAGTCCCAGAGACTCTGGCTATGGCTACACCTTC
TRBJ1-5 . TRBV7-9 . CASSLGSRVGQPQHF TGTGCCAGCAGCTTAGGGAGCAGGGTAGGGCAGCCCCAGCATTTT
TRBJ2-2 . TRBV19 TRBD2 CASSMGLAGPGELFF TGTGCCAGTAGTATGGGACTAGCGGGACCCGGGGAGCTGTTTTTT
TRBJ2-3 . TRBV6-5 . CASSYANSGDTQYF TGTGCCAGCAGTTACGCTAATTCCGGAGATACGCAGTATTTT
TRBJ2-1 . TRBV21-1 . CASSKRREVNEQFF TGTGCCAGCAGCAAACGCAGGGAGGTCAATGAGCAGTTCTTC
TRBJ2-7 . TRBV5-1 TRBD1 CASSTGQGGPGEQYF TGCGCCAGCAGCACTGGACAGGGAGGTCCAGGAGAGCAGTACTTC
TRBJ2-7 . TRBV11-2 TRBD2 CASSLDLRLANYEQYF TGTGCCAGCAGCTTAGATCTTCGACTAGCGAACTACGAGCAGTACTTC
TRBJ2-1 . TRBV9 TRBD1 CASSVADRGDEQFF TGTGCCAGCAGCGTAGCGGACAGGGGGGATGAGCAGTTCTTC
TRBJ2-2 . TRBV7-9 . CASSLGGQNTGELFF TGTGCCAGCAGCTTAGGGGGACAGAACACCGGGGAGCTGTTTTTT
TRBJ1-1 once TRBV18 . CASGRETNTEAFF TGTGCCAGCGGACGGGAAACGAACACTGAAGCTTTCTTT
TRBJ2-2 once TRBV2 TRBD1 CASSPQGAGELFF TGTGCCAGCAGTCCACAGGGGGCCGGGGAGCTGTTTTTT
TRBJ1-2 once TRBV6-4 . CASSVRKGANYGYTF TGTGCCAGCAGTGTGAGGAAGGGGGCTAACTATGGCTACACCTTC
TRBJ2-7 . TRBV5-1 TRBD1 CASSGRGTGVTEQYF TGCGCCAGCAGCGGGAGGGGGACAGGGGTCACCGAGCAGTACTTC
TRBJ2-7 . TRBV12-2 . CASRLRPRGSSYEQYF TGTGCAAGTCGCTTACGCCCGCGGGGGAGCTCCTACGAGCAGTACTTC
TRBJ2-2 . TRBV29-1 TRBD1 CSAGTANTGELFF TGCAGCGCTGGGACAGCCAACACCGGGGAGCTGTTTTTT
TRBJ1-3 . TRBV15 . CATSRDSGSGNTIYF TGTGCCACCAGCAGAGATTCCGGCTCTGGAAACACCATATATTTT
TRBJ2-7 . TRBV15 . CATSREPVGQSHYEQYF TGTGCCACCAGCAGAGAACCAGTTGGACAGAGCCACTACGAGCAGTACTTC